Listed below are T cell receptor beta chains from one sample, sequenced in a study of cytomegalovirus exposure and HLA in healthy donors. Profiled with immunoSEQ multiplex PCR; TCRdb holds only in-frame clones, not every one. The repertoire holds about 70,000 clones, with 94% as singletons. Sequenced input: PBMCs. The receptors shown here come from a woman aged 18 to 35 in good health and CMV-seropositive. Each CDR3 is given with its conserved first and last residue. The D gene is left open where the match is weak. Expanded clones are given a class, and other clones once, few, many or no size at all.

cdr3_nt cdr3_aa d_call v_call clone_size j_call
TGTGCCAGCAGCAAAGAAAAGGGGGTCGGGGCCCAGTACTTC CASSKEKGVGAQYF - TRBV21-1 - TRBJ2-5
TGCGCCAGCAGTGAGTCCGAAGACAGGTTGGGCGAGCAGTACTTC CASSESEDRLGEQYF - TRBV10-1 - TRBJ2-7
TGTGCCAGCAGCCCCAGGGGGTACGAGCAGTACTTC CASSPRGYEQYF TRBD1 TRBV7-9 - TRBJ2-7
TGCGCCAGCAGCCAAGGACTAGCGGGAGTTGGGCGGCAGTACTTC CASSQGLAGVGRQYF TRBD2 TRBV4-1 - TRBJ2-7
TGTGCCAGCAGCTTAAGCGGGAGCATCACCGGGGAGCTGTTTTTT CASSLSGSITGELFF TRBD2 TRBV7-9 once TRBJ2-2
TGCAGCGTTGAAGGCCGGGGAAAGACCCAGTACTTC CSVEGRGKTQYF - TRBV29-1 - TRBJ2-5
TGTGCCAGCAGCTTGGTTGGCAGGGGGAACACTGAAGCTTTCTTT CASSLVGRGNTEAFF - TRBV5-6 - TRBJ1-1
TGTGCCAGCAGTTCTCTCCTCTACGAGCAGTACTTC CASSSLLYEQYF - TRBV27 once TRBJ2-7
TGCGCCAGCAGCCAACAGAACACTGAAGCTTTCTTT CASSQQNTEAFF - TRBV4-1 - TRBJ1-1
TGCAGCGTTGAGAGGGGGTACACAGATACGCAGTATTTT CSVERGYTDTQYF - TRBV29-1 medium-sized TRBJ2-3
TGTGCCAGCAGCCTCCCCGGCGGGAGTGAGCAGTTCTTC CASSLPGGSEQFF TRBD2 TRBV7-9 - TRBJ2-1
TGTGCCAGCAGCTTAGTTGACAGTCCCTCTGGGGCCAACGTCCTGACTTTC CASSLVDSPSGANVLTF - TRBV11-2 - TRBJ2-6
TGTGCCAGCACCTTGGCGGGGGCTAACTATGGCTACACCTTC CASTLAGANYGYTF - TRBV5-5 - TRBJ1-2
TGTGCCAGCGGACAAACGAGCAATCAGCCCCAGCATTTT CASGQTSNQPQHF - TRBV27 - TRBJ1-5
TGTGCCAGCAGCTTACTCCTAGCGGGAGGCTACGAGCAGTACTTC CASSLLLAGGYEQYF TRBD2 TRBV5-4 - TRBJ2-7
TGTGCCAGCAGCCTAAGAGATCAGCCCCAGCATTTT CASSLRDQPQHF - TRBV5-8 - TRBJ1-5
TGTGCCAGCAGCTTACCGACAGGGGGGAGCTACGAGCAGTACTTC CASSLPTGGSYEQYF TRBD1 TRBV5-5 once TRBJ2-7
TGCAGCGTTGAAGTGGGTAGAGGGGGCACCTACGAGCAGTACTTC CSVEVGRGGTYEQYF TRBD1 TRBV29-1 - TRBJ2-7
TGTGCCAGCAGTCCCCTGTTCCAGGCGGGGAGAGGTGAGCAGTTCTTC CASSPLFQAGRGEQFF - TRBV6-4 - TRBJ2-1
TGTGCCAGCAGCCAAGATCCGGTTTTTGTGGGGGGTTCACCCCTCCACTTT CASSQDPVFVGGSPLHF - TRBV14 once TRBJ1-6
TGCAGCGTTGCACGGGACAGGGATCAGCCCCAGCATTTT CSVARDRDQPQHF TRBD1 TRBV29-1 - TRBJ1-5